This TCR beta chain originates from a study of cytomegalovirus exposure and HLA in healthy donors. The primer mix had 60 Vbeta and 13 Jbeta primers. Here immunoSEQ multiplex PCR was the method, and the copy in TCRdb shows in-frame clones only, minus some. The profile shows about 140,000 clones, roughly 80% of them singletons. This clone turned up a few times. Its antigen is undetermined. Points from the study as a whole: The study carried out a later analysis of TCR beta sequences. It associated 15,000 to 20,000 of them with specific HLA alleles at a false discovery rate of 0.05. In terms of immune exposure information, only CMV serostatus was available. An Asian-associated ancestry cluster reportedly showed fewer N-insertions than the approximately 700-donor mean in a later analysis.

This receptor was taken from a female donor in good health and CMV-seronegative. Sequences were obtained from PBMCs.

This CDR3 reads CASSTAGAEQFF. CDR3 DNA: TGCGCCAGCAGTACCGCCGGTGCTGAGCAGTTCTTC. This chain uses TRBV10-2 with TRBJ2-1; D is undetermined. CDR1 is WSHSY, CDR2 SAAADI, per germline. V lost 5 bases and J lost 9, with 11 bases in between. The CDR3 consists of 12 residues.